This T cell receptor beta chain was documented in a study of OX40 agonist ivuxolimab in advanced cancers. General notes on the study: Ivuxolimab, which targeted the costimulatory receptor OX40 (CD134), was an agonistic, fully human IgG2 monoclonal antibody. The paper describes the monotherapy dose-escalation part (N of about 54 patients) of the phase I trial of ivuxolimab. Of the roughly 52 dose-escalation patients, hepatocellular carcinoma was present in about 19, melanoma in approximately 15, renal cell carcinoma in 9 and head and neck cancer in 9. Partial responses were achieved by three dose-escalation patients, of whom one had hepatocellular carcinoma and two had cutaneous melanoma. Intravenous ivuxolimab was administered to patients every 2 weeks at six dose levels: 0.01, 0.1, 0.3, 1.5, 3 and 10 mg/kg. Patients were allowed to have had prior anti-PD-1, anti-PD-L1 or anti-CTLA-4 therapy, and around 40% of the dose-escalation patients had previously received checkpoint inhibitors. Peripheral TCRbeta sequencing aimed to test whether ivuxolimab altered TCR sequence diversity and caused clonal T-cell expansion. In the dose-escalation cohort, 82.7% of patients were male, and the mean age was approximately 60 years, with a range of roughly 23 to 85. Overall results and qualifications from the work: Antigen specificity was not determined for the clonally expanded peripheral T cells. After ivuxolimab, more expanded clones were found on average in CD8+ T cells than in CD4+ T cells. In the 0.1-3.0 mg/kg groups, partial responders were among the patients with the lowest normalized peripheral clonal expansion, particularly in CD8+ T cells. Low levels of normalized T-cell clonal expansion were also seen in some nonresponding patients. At doses from 0.1 to 3.0 mg/kg, clonal expansion was seen in both CD4+ and CD8+ blood T cells between baseline and week 6.

Genomic DNA was extracted from sorted cells for sequencing of the TCRbeta CDR3 region. The immunoSEQ Assay was used for sequencing of TCRbeta CDR3 regions. In its TCRdb copy, this immuneACCESS table keeps in-frame sequences only and misses some clones. Where compared with another copy, unresolved V genes explain less than half of these, and the others have no known cause. This sample has approximately 64,000 clones in its table, and more than 80% of those were observed once. The ten largest clones take up approximately 2.8% of the sample. This clone was observed once. The clone's antigen remains unknown. No base qualities exist here, and no much larger clone lies one base off it. The trial excluded patients who had a history of autoimmune disease or were on systemic immunosuppression. Peripheral blood for TCR sequencing was collected from all dose cohorts at baseline, on cycle 4 day 1, and on cycle 7 day 1. Samples came from an open-label, multicenter, first-in-human phase I dose-escalation trial of ivuxolimab. Adults with locally advanced or metastatic head and neck squamous cell, hepatocellular, melanoma or renal cell carcinoma were enrolled in the trial. Before TCR sequencing, CD4+ T cells and CD8+ T cells from peripheral blood were sorted into separate populations.

The CDR3, from cysteine to phenylalanine, totals 12 residues. Solely the CDR3 DNA is kept, with 36 bases framed from the first base. Based on the germline V gene, the CDR1 and CDR2 sequences are MNHEY and SVGAGI. Trimming takes 7 bases from V and 4 bases from J, and the germline ends sit 9 bases apart. This clonotype originated in an adult with an advanced solid tumor such as melanoma, head and neck, liver or kidney cancer. Sample: CD4+ or CD8+ T cells sorted from blood, taken in a trial of the OX40 agonist ivuxolimab. Rearrangement joined TRBV6-5 to TRBJ2-3, with the identity of the D gene unclear. The CDR3 corresponds to CASNKVADTQYF. The DNA sequence follows: TGTGCCAGCAATAAGGTCGCAGATACGCAGTATTTT.